Listed below are T cell receptor beta chains from one sample, sequenced in a study of cytomegalovirus exposure and HLA in healthy donors. Sequenced by immunoSEQ multiplex PCR; TCRdb stores in-frame clones only, minus some. The data contain about 130,000 clones, roughly 70% of them singletons. Sequenced material: PBMCs. These receptors were collected from a middle-aged woman in good health and CMV-seropositive. CDR3s include the opening cysteine and the closing phenylalanine or tryptophan. D genes are given only for firm matches. Clone size is shown for a subset of rows, as once, few, many or a class of expanded clone.

D	J	size	V	CDR3	DNA
TRBD2	TRBJ2-1	NA	TRBV19	CASRPQGLAGLEQFF	TGTGCCAGTAGGCCCCAAGGACTAGCGGGCCTAGAGCAGTTCTTC
TRBD1	TRBJ1-4	NA	TRBV5-1	CASSLGDRDGKLFF	TGCGCCAGCAGCTTAGGAGACAGGGATGGAAAACTGTTTTTT
NA	TRBJ1-2	few	TRBV6-1	CASSERNYGYTF	TGTGCCAGCAGTGAACGGAACTATGGCTACACCTTC
TRBD1	TRBJ1-1	few	TRBV2	CASEQGMGTEAFF	TGTGCCAGCGAACAGGGGATGGGGACTGAAGCTTTCTTT
TRBD2	TRBJ2-5	NA	TRBV6-6	CASSNSGGARGETQYF	TGTGCCAGCAGCAATAGCGGGGGGGCCCGAGGAGAGACCCAGTACTTC
NA	TRBJ2-1	NA	TRBV4-1	CASSQGLRFSYNEQFF	TGCGCCAGCAGCCAAGGTTTGAGGTTTTCCTACAATGAGCAGTTCTTC
NA	TRBJ1-1	NA	TRBV11-2	CASSSFWSPFPEAFF	TGTGCCAGCAGCTCTTTCTGGAGCCCTTTTCCTGAAGCTTTCTTT
NA	TRBJ2-1	NA	TRBV9	CASNGGGRNNEQFF	TGTGCCAGCAATGGGGGAGGAAGGAACAATGAGCAGTTCTTC
NA	TRBJ1-5	NA	TRBV15	CATRPDRYSNQPQHF	TGTGCCACCAGACCGGACAGATATAGCAATCAGCCCCAGCATTTT
TRBD1	TRBJ1-6	NA	TRBV2	CASNTGGSYNSPLHF	TGTGCCAGCAACACAGGGGGTTCCTATAATTCACCCCTCCACTTT
TRBD2	TRBJ2-3	NA	TRBV27	CASWASGSTDTQYF	TGTGCGTCCTGGGCTAGCGGGAGTACAGATACGCAGTATTTT
TRBD2	TRBJ2-1	NA	TRBV27	CASSLADGVYKRTSGNEQFF	TGTGCCAGCAGTTTAGCTGATGGGGTATACAAGAGGACTAGCGGGAATGAGCAGTTCTTC
TRBD1	TRBJ1-5	NA	TRBV19	CASSITGQGSNQPQHF	TGTGCCAGTAGTATTACGGGACAGGGGAGCAATCAGCCCCAGCATTTT
TRBD1	TRBJ1-6	NA	TRBV18	CASSPDRGRDSPLHF	TGTGCCAGCTCACCAGACAGGGGGCGAGATTCACCCCTCCACTTT
TRBD1	TRBJ1-5	few	TRBV18	CASSPAGQGASNQPQHF	TGTGCCAGCTCACCAGCGGGACAGGGGGCAAGCAATCAGCCCCAGCATTTT
TRBD1	TRBJ2-7	NA	TRBV23-1	CASGPRPGQGSYEQYF	TGCGCCAGCGGCCCCCGACCGGGACAGGGGTCCTACGAGCAGTACTTC
TRBD1	TRBJ1-2	NA	TRBV19	CASSPGGGYGYTF	TGTGCCAGTAGCCCAGGGGGCGGGTATGGCTACACCTTC
TRBD1	TRBJ2-7	NA	TRBV28	CASSSPGTGRYEQYF	TGTGCCAGCAGCTCTCCCGGGACAGGGAGGTACGAGCAGTACTTC
TRBD1	TRBJ1-4	NA	TRBV6-6	CASSNSGTGAEKLFF	TGTGCCAGCAGTAATTCCGGGACAGGGGCGGAAAAACTGTTTTTT
NA	TRBJ1-1	few	TRBV4-3	CASSQEGGNTEAFF	TGCGCCAGCAGCCAAGAGGGAGGGAACACTGAAGCTTTCTTT
TRBD1	TRBJ2-1	NA	TRBV19	CASSIVTGGNEQFF	TGTGCCAGTAGTATAGTAACAGGGGGCAATGAGCAGTTCTTC
NA	TRBJ1-6	NA	TRBV9	CASSVAPDSSSSYNSPLHF	TGTGCCAGCAGCGTAGCCCCGGACAGCTCGAGCTCCTATAATTCACCCCTCCACTTT
NA	TRBJ1-5	once	TRBV6-5	CASSLSRGDQPQHF	TGTGCCAGCAGTCTCAGCAGGGGCGATCAGCCCCAGCATTTT
NA	TRBJ1-6	NA	TRBV9	CASSALASSYNSPLHF	TGTGCCAGCAGCGCCCTCGCGAGCTCCTACAATTCACCCCTCCACTTT
NA	TRBJ1-1	NA	TRBV13	CASSLEGGGTEAFF	TGTGCCAGCAGCTTAGAGGGGGGGGGCACTGAAGCTTTCTTT
NA	TRBJ2-1	NA	TRBV18	CASSPLEIRNEQFF	TGTGCCAGCTCACCCCTGGAGATACGGAATGAGCAGTTCTTC
TRBD1	TRBJ1-2	few	TRBV19	CASSPGQGYGYTF	TGTGCCAGTAGTCCGGGACAGGGATATGGCTACACCTTC
NA	TRBJ2-7	few	TRBV4-1	CASSQDFVGYEQYF	TGCGCCAGCAGCCAAGATTTCGTTGGTTACGAGCAGTACTTC
NA	TRBJ1-1	NA	TRBV29-1	CSVNQRGGVKNTEAFF	TGCAGCGTCAACCAACGCGGGGGCGTTAAGAACACTGAAGCTTTCTTT
NA	TRBJ1-5	NA	TRBV5-1	CASSLNIKEPQHF	TGCGCCAGCAGCTTGAACATAAAAGAGCCCCAGCATTTT
NA	TRBJ1-2	NA	TRBV28	CASSLQSAGWSYGYTF	TGTGCCAGCAGTTTACAGTCAGCAGGGTGGAGCTATGGCTACACCTTC
NA	TRBJ2-7	NA	TRBV7-2	CASGLQLVGAGEQYF	TGTGCCAGCGGCTTACAGCTCGTGGGGGCTGGGGAGCAGTACTTC
TRBD1	TRBJ1-2	NA	TRBV19	CASSTAGTGGLYYGYTF	TGTGCCAGTAGTACCGCCGGGACAGGGGGATTGTACTATGGCTACACCTTC
NA	TRBJ1-1	NA	TRBV2	CASRDFGTQVNTEAFF	TGTGCCAGCAGGGACTTCGGGACACAGGTAAACACTGAAGCTTTCTTT
NA	TRBJ1-5	few	TRBV19	CASSSGYQPQHF	TGTGCCAGTAGTTCAGGATATCAGCCCCAGCATTTT
TRBD1	TRBJ2-7	NA	TRBV28	CASSENRGSYEQYF	TGTGCCAGCAGCGAGAACAGGGGCTCCTACGAGCAGTACTTC
TRBD2	TRBJ2-1	NA	TRBV29-1	CSVTSGSYNEQFF	TGCAGCGTAACTAGCGGGAGTTACAATGAGCAGTTCTTC
TRBD1	TRBJ1-1	NA	TRBV6-6	CASRGTAREAFF	TGTGCCAGCAGGGGGACAGCGCGTGAAGCTTTCTTT
NA	TRBJ2-7	once	TRBV29-1	CSVGRDRYYEQYF	TGCAGCGTTGGGCGAGACAGATACTACGAGCAGTACTTC
NA	TRBJ1-4	NA	TRBV28	CASSLPGGGGEKLFF	TGTGCCAGCAGTCTACCAGGCGGTGGAGGTGAAAAACTGTTTTTT
NA	TRBJ1-1	NA	TRBV5-1	CASSLQAYTEAFF	TGCGCCAGCAGTCTCCAGGCCTACACTGAAGCTTTCTTT
NA	TRBJ1-5	NA	TRBV2	CASSGTSTGAGQPQHF	TGTGCCAGCAGTGGGACTTCAACAGGCGCGGGGCAGCCCCAGCATTTT
TRBD2	TRBJ2-1	NA	TRBV9	CASSETGRGEYNEQFF	TGTGCCAGCAGCGAGACTGGGCGGGGGGAGTACAATGAGCAGTTCTTC
NA	TRBJ2-1	NA	TRBV7-2	CASSSRAAGAYNEQFF	TGTGCCAGCAGCTCCCGCGCCGCGGGTGCCTACAATGAGCAGTTCTTC
NA	TRBJ2-7	NA	TRBV25-1	CASSPQVYEQYF	TGTGCCAGCAGTCCCCAGGTCTACGAGCAGTACTTC
NA	TRBJ2-7	NA	TRBV9	CASSVDPSPTYEQYF	TGTGCCAGCAGCGTAGATCCGTCCCCTACCTACGAGCAGTACTTC
NA	TRBJ2-1	NA	TRBV27	CASSTSLPGEQFF	TGTGCCAGCAGTACCTCTCTACCCGGTGAGCAGTTCTTC
NA	TRBJ2-6	NA	TRBV28	CASSLLASGANVLTF	TGTGCCAGCAGTTTATTAGCCTCTGGGGCCAACGTCCTGACTTTC
TRBD1	TRBJ1-3	NA	TRBV9	CASSVTGDPSGNTIYF	TGTGCCAGCAGCGTTACAGGGGATCCCTCTGGAAACACCATATATTTT
TRBD2	TRBJ2-7	NA	TRBV10-3	CAISDAGGNYEQYF	TGTGCCATCAGTGACGCGGGGGGCAACTACGAGCAGTACTTC
TRBD1	TRBJ1-2	few	TRBV7-8	CASSSETPGQGFGYTF	TGTGCCAGCAGCTCTGAAACGCCGGGACAGGGATTCGGCTACACCTTC
TRBD2	TRBJ2-7	few	TRBV11-1	CASSRWGSGVSYEQYF	TGTGCCAGCAGCCGTTGGGGTAGCGGGGTCTCCTACGAGCAGTACTTC
NA	TRBJ1-2	few	TRBV14	CASSEGNYGYTF	TGTGCCAGCTCGGAGGGGAACTATGGCTACACCTTC
NA	TRBJ1-2	NA	TRBV7-2	CASSSARRENVGYTF	TGTGCCAGCAGCTCCGCGCGGAGGGAGAATGTTGGCTACACCTTC